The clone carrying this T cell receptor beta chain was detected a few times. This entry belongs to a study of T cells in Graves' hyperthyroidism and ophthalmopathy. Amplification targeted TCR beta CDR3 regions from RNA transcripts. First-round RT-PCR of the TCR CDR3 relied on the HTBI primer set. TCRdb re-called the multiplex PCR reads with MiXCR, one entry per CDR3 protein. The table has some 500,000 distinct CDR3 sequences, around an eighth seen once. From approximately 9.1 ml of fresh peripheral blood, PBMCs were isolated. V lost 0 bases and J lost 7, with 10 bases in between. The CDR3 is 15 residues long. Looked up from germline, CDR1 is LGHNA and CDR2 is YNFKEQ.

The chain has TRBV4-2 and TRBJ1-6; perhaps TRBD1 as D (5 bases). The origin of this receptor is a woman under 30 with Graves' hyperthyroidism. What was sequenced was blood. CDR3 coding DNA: TGTGCCAGCAGCCAAGATTGGGGGATCAATTCACCCCTCCACTTT. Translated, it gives CASSQDWGINSPLHF.